The present T cell receptor (beta chain) was sequenced within a study of T-cell memory formation after mild COVID-19. Findings and limits, study-wide: CD8+ contracting clones occupied EMRA, while CD4+ ones occupied mainly CM and EM.

CDR1 MDHEN and CDR2 SYDVKM come from the germline V gene. The V end lost 6 bases, the J end lost 7 bases, and 15 bases lay between the germline ends. The CDR3 consists of 13 residues. This clonotype was counted ten times or more. The antigen is undetermined. Constant-segment primers served in 5'RACE that generated TCR alpha and TCR beta cDNA libraries bearing sample barcodes and UMIs. TCRdb fed the 5' RACE reads into MiXCR, producing one record per CDR3 protein. The sample has 250,000 to 300,000 distinct CDR3 sequences; about a sixth are singletons. The genes are TRBV28 and TRBJ1-1, with D possibly TRBD1 on 6 matching bases. The clonotype was recovered from a man aged 18 to 29 who had mild COVID-19 (a few samples of this study predate the infection). Cell type and time point are not known. The sample consisted of PBMCs or a T cell subset sorted from them (not recorded which). The CDR3, as DNA: TGTGCCAGCAGGGGACCACAGGGAAGTGAAGCTTTCTTT. This codes for CASRGPQGSEAFF. The whole variable domain, remainder taken from reference TRBV28 and TRBJ1-1, is DVKVTQSSRYLVKRTGEKVFLECVQDMDHENMFWYRQDPGLGLRLIYFSYDVKMKEKGDIPEGYSVSREKKERFSLILESASTNQTSMYLCASRGPQGSEAFFGQGTRLTVV.